This entry lists 2 T cell receptor beta chains sequenced from one sample in a study of cytomegalovirus exposure and HLA in healthy donors. PCR involved 60 Vbeta and 13 Jbeta primers. Profiling relied on immunoSEQ multiplex PCR, and the TCRdb table lists in-frame clones only, not all of them. The data show 130,000 to 150,000 clones, around 10% seen once. The sample taken for sequencing was PBMCs. The receptors originated from a male donor in good health and CMV-seronegative.

This clone showed up just a few times. The J gene is TRBJ2-7, the V gene TRBV28; no definite D call. CDR1 and CDR2 from the germline V gene are MDHEN and SYDVKM. CDR3 length equals 13 residues. V was pared by 6 bases and J by 1 base, with 10 bases between. The CDR3 reads CASSPRRSYEQYF. In DNA, the CDR3 is TGTGCCAGCAGCCCTAGACGGTCCTACGAGCAGTACTTC.

This clone was counted a few times. The V and J genes are TRBV11-2 and TRBJ1-2; 11 positions agree with TRBD1. V shed 4 bases, J shed 8 bases, and the junction held 18 bases outside the gene matches. Germline V gene lookup returns CDR1 SGHAT and CDR2 FQNNGV. The CDR3 is made up of 18 amino acids. This CDR3 reads CASSSDRGRFRAVRGYTF. The CDR3 nucleotides are TGTGCCAGCAGCTCGGACAGGGGGCGATTTCGCGCCGTCCGAGGCTACACCTTC.